One sample yielded the 23 T cell receptor beta chains listed below, sequenced in a study of Ad26.COV2.S vaccination and SARS-CoV-2 variants. Treatment indicated: roughly 20 received Ad26.COV2.S at low or high dose, single or two shots; roughly 5 received placebo; per-sample allocation not given. The study sampled participants on day 63 after the first vaccine or placebo injection. Produced via immunoSEQ multiplex PCR; TCRdb's table is partial and in-frame only. The sample includes fewer than 800,000 clones, more than 80% of them seen just once. Here the sequenced sample was peripheral blood, taken in a trial of Ad26.COV2.S vaccine versus placebo. All receptors derive from a person between 18 and 65 years old who received the Ad26.COV2.S COVID-19 vaccine or a placebo.

The chain is built from TRBV19 and TRBJ1-5; no definite D call. The germline CDR1 and CDR2 sequences are LNHDA and SQIVND (reference sequence). This CDR3 has 15 residues. Trimming removed 3 bases at V and 4 bases at J, with 13 bases between. The CDR3 sequence: CASSIKSLENQPQHF. The CDR3 DNA follows: TGTGCCAGTAGTATTAAGAGCCTAGAAAATCAGCCCCAGCATTTT. Full variable domain (rest looked up from reference TRBV19 and TRBJ1-5): DGGITQSPKYLFRKEGQNVTLSCEQNLNHDAMYWYRQDPGQGLRLIYYSQIVNDFQKGDIAEGYSVSREKKESFPLTVTSAQKNPTAFYLCASSIKSLENQPQHFGDGTRLSIL.

The CDR3 sequence: CATSRELAGAVEQFF. The CDR3 coding sequence is TGTGCCACCAGCAGAGAACTAGCGGGAGCAGTTGAGCAGTTCTTC. This sequence joins TRBV15 and TRBJ2-1, with TRBD2 matching 11 bases. The V segment lost 0 bases and the J segment 9 bases; nucleotides outside the gene matches: 4. Germline-derived CDR1 and CDR2 are LNHNV and YYDKDF (reference sequence). This CDR3 comprises 15 residues.

The V call is TRBV9, the J call TRBJ2-2; 9 bases align to TRBD1. The CDR3 is 15 residues long. Germline CDR1 is SGDLS and CDR2 is YYNGEE. After removal of 4 bases from V and 3 bases from J, the junction contained 4 bases not matched to a gene. Here the CDR3 reads CASSYDRGDTGELFF. The CDR3 bases are TGTGCCAGCAGCTATGACAGGGGGGACACCGGGGAGCTGTTTTTT.

V is TRBV29-1 and J is TRBJ2-6; 8 nucleotides line up with TRBD2. V gave up 4 bases and J gave up 2 bases; unmatched junction bases: 1. CDR1 is SQVTM, CDR2 ANQGSEA, per germline. This CDR3 has 14 amino acids. CDR3 residues: CSVGAGAGANVLTF. The DNA of the CDR3 is TGCAGCGTTGGAGCGGGAGCTGGGGCCAACGTCCTGACTTTC.

The V and J genes are TRBV27 and TRBJ2-3; possible D gene TRBD2, 6 bases. Germline V lookup: CDR1 MNHEY, CDR2 SMNVEV (reference sequence). V lost 1 base and J 6 bases, leaving 14 bases between the germline ends. The CDR3 is made up of 15 amino acids. The CDR3 loop is CASSLLGGMGDTQYF. CDR3 coding DNA: TGTGCCAGCAGTTTATTGGGCGGGATGGGTGATACGCAGTATTTT.

This chain links TRBV28 with TRBJ2-5; 9 positions match TRBD1. Germline CDR1 reads MDHEN; CDR2 reads SYDVKM. V was clipped by 6 bases and J by 5 bases; unmatched bases: 7. The CDR3 runs to 14 residues. In DNA form, the CDR3 reads TGTGCCAGCAGGGCACAGGGGGCGGGGGAGACCCAGTACTTC. Its protein is CASRAQGAGETQYF.

This rearrangement joins TRBV5-1 to TRBJ2-7; maybe TRBD1 (6 bases). Germline values: CDR1 SGHRS, CDR2 YFSETQ. The CDR3 totals 11 residues. V lost 3 bases, J lost 6 bases, and 7 bases lay in between. The CDR3 reads CASSWGREQYF. CDR3 sequence (DNA): TGCGCCAGCAGCTGGGGGCGCGAGCAGTACTTC.

This clone was observed a single time. The chain employs TRBV19 and TRBJ2-2, with D unresolved. CDR1 LNHDA and CDR2 SQIVND come from the germline V gene (reference sequence). The CDR3 is made up of 14 amino acids. V was clipped by 3 bases and J by 1 base, with 6 bases between them. CDR3 loop: CASSMSLNTGELFF. The DNA of the CDR3 is TGTGCCAGTAGTATGTCATTGAACACCGGGGAGCTGTTTTTT.

V and J are TRBV4-2 and TRBJ1-3; a weak D match, TRBD1 (5 bases). V dropped 2 bases and J dropped 0 bases, with 14 bases sitting between them. Germline V CDR1 and CDR2: LGHNA, YNFKEQ. This CDR3 comprises 17 residues. The CDR3: CASSQPEAGPSGNTIYF. DNA for the CDR3: TGTGCCAGCAGCCAACCTGAGGCAGGGCCCTCTGGAAACACCATATATTTT.

This clone was seen once. The V gene is TRBV2, the J gene TRBJ2-1; 8 nucleotides line up with TRBD1. The germline gives CDR1 SNHLY, CDR2 FYNNEI. Trimming took 5 bases from V and 4 from J; bases not matched to a gene: 7. This CDR3 region has 15 residues. The CDR3 loop reads CASSSQGAPYNEQFF. The CDR3 region has the DNA TGTGCCAGCAGTTCCCAGGGGGCCCCTTACAATGAGCAGTTCTTC.

The gene calls are TRBV5-1 and TRBJ2-3; TRBD1 is a possible D gene (5 bases). Trimming pared 0 bases from V and 0 bases from J, leaving 11 bases between. Per germline, CDR1 SGHRS and CDR2 YFSETQ. The CDR3 loop spans 16 amino acids. The CDR3 region is CASSLASGASTDTQYF. CDR3 bases: TGCGCCAGCAGCTTGGCGTCTGGGGCTAGCACAGATACGCAGTATTTT.

The rearrangement links TRBV7-9 to TRBJ2-3; D is unresolved. Deletions cut 2 bases from V and 2 bases from J, with 5 bases between. Germline-derived CDR1 and CDR2 are SEHNR and FQNEAQ (reference sequence). The CDR3 covers 13 residues. The chain's CDR3 is CASSLYDTDTQYF. For the CDR3, the DNA is TGTGCCAGCAGCTTATACGACACAGATACGCAGTATTTT.

This chain connects TRBV7-2 to TRBJ2-1; the D is unclear. The CDR3 sequence is 14 residues long. V lost 8 bases, J lost 6 bases, and 17 bases lay in between. The germline V gene has CDR1 SGHTA and CDR2 FQGNSA. The CDR3 sequence: CASSSGWTGNEQFF. The DNA for the CDR3 is TGTGCCAGCTCCTCTGGTTGGACGGGCAATGAGCAGTTCTTC.

The rearrangement links TRBV27 to TRBJ1-6, with a tentative D call TRBD1 (5 bases). CDR3 length: 15 residues. The V end lost 6 bases, the J end lost 1 base, and 10 bases lay between the germline ends. CDR1 MNHEY and CDR2 SMNVEV come from the germline V gene (reference sequence). The DNA of the CDR3 is TGTGCCAGCAGCCGCGGGGGGTCCTATAATTCACCCCTCCACTTT. Translated, it gives CASSRGGSYNSPLHF.

This chain connects TRBV27 to TRBJ2-3, with 14 nucleotides matching TRBD2. Germline trimming cut 3 bases from V and 8 bases from J; bases unmatched to any gene: 10. Germline lookup yields CDR1 MNHEY and CDR2 SMNVEV (reference sequence). CDR3 length: 17 amino acids. The CDR3 DNA is TGTGCCAGCAGTTTCCTCCGGACTAGCGGGGGGAGGGGTACGCAGTATTTT. Protein sequence: CASSFLRTSGGRGTQYF.

This chain uses TRBV4-2 with TRBJ2-5; TRBD2 agrees at 7 bases. CDR3 length equals 17 residues. V lost 0 bases to trimming and J lost 0 bases; unmatched junction nucleotides: 7. Germline V CDR1 and CDR2: LGHNA, YNFKEQ. The CDR3 sequence: CASSQDGGGRYQETQYF. The CDR3 nucleotides are TGTGCCAGCAGCCAAGATGGGGGGGGACGATACCAAGAGACCCAGTACTTC.

V and J are TRBV29-1 and TRBJ2-1; TRBD2 might be the D (5 bases). Germline CDR1 SQVTM, CDR2 ANQGSEA. This CDR3 comprises 10 residues. With 7 bases removed from V and 10 bases from J, the gap between germline ends came to 11 bases. The CDR3 reads CSGTSREQFF. In DNA form, the CDR3 reads TGCAGCGGCACTAGTCGGGAGCAGTTCTTC.

The chain joins TRBV30 to TRBJ1-6; D remains ambiguous. Germline V gene sequence: CDR1 GTSNPN, CDR2 SVGIG (reference sequence). The V end was cut by 0 bases, the J end by 10 bases, with 13 bases between. The length of the CDR3 is 14 residues. The CDR3 sequence is CAWSVPLAGSPLHF. In DNA, the CDR3 is TGTGCCTGGAGTGTACCATTGGCCGGATCACCCCTCCACTTT.

This clone was counted a single time. The gene calls are TRBV7-2 and TRBJ1-6, with a weak D call TRBD1 (6 bases). Germline CDR1 SGHTA, CDR2 FQGNSA. V lost 6 bases, J lost 5 bases, and 20 bases lay in between. The CDR3 covers 17 residues. CDR3 coding DNA: TGTGCCAGCAGTCCTATACGAGCCGCAGGGGATAATTCACCCCTCCACTTT. This codes for CASSPIRAAGDNSPLHF.

V is TRBV6-1 and J is TRBJ2-7; D possibly corresponds to TRBD2 (5 bases). This CDR3 is 14 amino acids long. V lost 3 bases to trimming and J lost 0 bases, with 9 bases between them. Germline CDR1 is MNHNS and CDR2 is SASEGT. The CDR3 DNA follows: TGTGCCAGCAGTGACGGGCGGGCCTCCTACGAGCAGTACTTC. Protein: CASSDGRASYEQYF.

The chain carries TRBV4-1 and TRBJ1-4, with 8 bases identical to TRBD1. Losses at the gene ends were 3 bases for V and 7 bases for J; bases not matched to a gene: 4. Per germline, CDR1 MGHRA and CDR2 YSYEKL. The CDR3 loop spans 14 amino acids. The CDR3: CASSQTGVTEKLFF. CDR3 in DNA: TGCGCCAGCAGCCAGACAGGGGTGACTGAAAAACTGTTTTTT.

This clone was observed a handful of times. V and J are TRBV7-9 and TRBJ1-5, with 9 bases that match TRBD1. Germline V gives CDR1 SEHNR, CDR2 FQNEAQ (reference sequence). V dropped 5 bases and J dropped 5; count of bases not matched to a gene: 4. The length of the CDR3 is 14 residues. CDR3 residues: CASSAGQGYQPQHF. CDR3 DNA: TGTGCCAGCAGCGCGGGACAGGGATATCAGCCCCAGCATTTT.

The rearrangement joins TRBV11-2 to TRBJ2-1, with D perhaps TRBD2 (6 bases). V was trimmed by 3 bases and J by 4 bases, leaving 19 bases between them. Germline-derived CDR1 and CDR2 are SGHAT and FQNNGV. The CDR3 runs to 17 residues. The CDR3 DNA reads as TGTGCCAGCAGCTTTGAATTGGGCGGGAAGCTGTACAATGAGCAGTTCTTC. It specifies CASSFELGGKLYNEQFF.